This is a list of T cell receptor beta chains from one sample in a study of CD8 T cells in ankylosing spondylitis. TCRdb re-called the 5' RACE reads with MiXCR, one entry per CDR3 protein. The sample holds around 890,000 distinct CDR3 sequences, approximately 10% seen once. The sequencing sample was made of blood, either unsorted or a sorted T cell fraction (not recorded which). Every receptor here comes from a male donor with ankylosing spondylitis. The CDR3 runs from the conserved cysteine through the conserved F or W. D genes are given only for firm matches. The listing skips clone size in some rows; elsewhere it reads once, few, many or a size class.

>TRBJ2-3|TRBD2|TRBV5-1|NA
CASSKAGLLTDTQYF
TGCGCCAGCAGCAAAGCGGGACTGCTCACAGATACGCAGTATTTT
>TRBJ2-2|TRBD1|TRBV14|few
CASSPLGQGRFGRTGELFF
TGTGCCAGCAGCCCCTTAGGACAGGGAAGGTTCGGGCGGACCGGGGAGCTGTTTTTT
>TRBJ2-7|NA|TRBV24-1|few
CATSPDNSYEQYF
TGTGCCACCAGTCCGGACAACTCCTACGAGCAGTACTTC
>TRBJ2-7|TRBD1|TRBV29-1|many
CSVPSGTGVLGEQYF
TGCAGCGTTCCTTCCGGGACAGGGGTCCTTGGCGAGCAGTACTTC
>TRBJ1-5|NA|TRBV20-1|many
CSATRVEGNQPQHF
TGCAGTGCTACCAGGGTGGAAGGCAACCAGCCCCAGCATTTT
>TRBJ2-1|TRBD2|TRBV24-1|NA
CATSGTGLQPGGRPSNEQFF
TGTGCCACCAGCGGAACAGGGTTGCAACCTGGCGGGAGGCCCTCCAATGAGCAGTTCTTC
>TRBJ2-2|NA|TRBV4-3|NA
CASSPLTGRFVGELFF
TGCGCCAGCAGCCCCTTGACAGGGAGGTTCGTCGGGGAGCTGTTTTTT
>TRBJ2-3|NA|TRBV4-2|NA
CASSQDLAGGKDTQYF
TGTGCCAGCAGCCAAGATCTCGCAGGGGGGAAAGATACGCAGTATTTT
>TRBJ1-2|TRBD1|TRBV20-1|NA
CSARVSATGVYGYTF
TGCAGTGCTAGAGTTTCCGCGACAGGGGTTTATGGCTACACCTTC
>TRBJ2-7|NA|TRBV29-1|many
CSVDTRYEQYF
TGCAGCGTTGATACCAGGTACGAGCAGTACTTC
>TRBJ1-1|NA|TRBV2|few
CASRTRGLPRSNTEAFF
TGTGCCAGCAGGACAAGGGGCCTCCCCAGATCGAACACTGAAGCTTTCTTT
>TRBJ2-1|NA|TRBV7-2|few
CASSYRGLAGYNEQFF
TGTGCCAGCAGTTACAGGGGGCTAGCGGGTTACAATGAGCAGTTCTTC
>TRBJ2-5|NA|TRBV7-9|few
CASSEGKPFLQETQYF
TGTGCCAGCAGCGAGGGAAAGCCTTTCCTCCAAGAGACCCAGTACTTC
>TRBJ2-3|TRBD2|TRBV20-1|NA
CSAFSGGEYTDTQYF
TGCAGTGCTTTTAGCGGGGGGGAATACACAGATACGCAGTATTTT
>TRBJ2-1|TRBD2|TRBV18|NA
CASSPATSGGYNEQFF
TGTGCCAGCTCACCAGCGACTAGCGGGGGCTACAATGAGCAGTTCTTC
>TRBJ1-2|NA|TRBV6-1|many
CASSVTPDRNYGYTF
TGTGCCAGCAGTGTAACCCCCGACAGGAACTATGGCTACACCTTC
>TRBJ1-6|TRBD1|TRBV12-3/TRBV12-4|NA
CASKTNRGPLLTPLHF
TGTGCCAGCAAAACGAACAGGGGTCCCCTATTGACACCCCTCCACTTT
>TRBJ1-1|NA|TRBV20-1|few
CSASRTHEAFF
TGCAGTGCTTCTCGGACGCATGAAGCTTTCTTT
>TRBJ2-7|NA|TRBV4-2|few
CASSQNEDSLYEQYF
TGTGCCAGCAGCCAAAACGAGGACAGCCTCTACGAGCAGTACTTC
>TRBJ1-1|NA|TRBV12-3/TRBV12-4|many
CASSLIGTNTEAFF
TGTGCCAGCAGTTTAATAGGGACGAACACTGAAGCTTTCTTT
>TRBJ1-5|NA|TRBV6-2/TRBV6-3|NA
CASSYRQDDQPQHF
TGTGCCAGCAGTTACCGGCAGGATGATCAGCCCCAGCATTTT
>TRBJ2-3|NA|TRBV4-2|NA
CASSHSDRYRTDTQYF
TGTGCCAGCAGCCACTCGGACCGATATCGCACAGATACGCAGTATTTT
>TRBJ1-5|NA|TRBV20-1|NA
CSAGRKGQPQHF
TGCAGTGCGGGGAGGAAAGGCCAGCCCCAGCATTTT
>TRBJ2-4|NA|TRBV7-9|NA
CASSRATNIQYF
TGTGCCAGCAGCAGAGCCACAAACATTCAGTACTTC
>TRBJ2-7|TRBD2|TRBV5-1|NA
CASSLGRGFGYEQYF
TGCGCCAGCAGCTTGGGGCGGGGGTTTGGCTACGAGCAGTACTTC
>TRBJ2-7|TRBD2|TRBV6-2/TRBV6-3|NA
CASSYGTSGYYEQYF
TGTGCCAGCAGTTACGGGACTAGCGGATACTACGAGCAGTACTTC
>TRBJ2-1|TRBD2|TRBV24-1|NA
CATSDFGLAGVNEQFF
TGTGCCACCAGTGATTTCGGGCTAGCGGGGGTGAATGAGCAGTTCTTC
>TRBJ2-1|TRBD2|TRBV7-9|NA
CASSLYRGVSNEQFF
TGTGCCAGCAGCTTATACCGGGGGGTTTCCAATGAGCAGTTCTTC
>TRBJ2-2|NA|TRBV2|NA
CASALYGELFF
TGTGCCAGCGCCTTGTACGGGGAGCTGTTTTTT
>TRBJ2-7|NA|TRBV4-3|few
CASSSLAGGESYEQYF
TGCGCCAGCAGCTCACTAGCCGGGGGAGAATCCTACGAGCAGTACTTC
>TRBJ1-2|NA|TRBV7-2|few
CASSLVGHDYGYTF
TGTGCCAGCAGCTTAGTAGGACACGACTATGGCTACACCTTC
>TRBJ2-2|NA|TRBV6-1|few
CATTSRTTNTGELFF
TGTGCCACCACGTCTAGGACAACGAACACCGGGGAGCTGTTTTTT
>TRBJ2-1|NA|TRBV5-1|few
CASSQGSAGPEQFF
TGCGCCAGCAGCCAGGGGTCGGCGGGCCCTGAGCAGTTCTTC
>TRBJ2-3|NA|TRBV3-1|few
CASGLNAGDTQYF
TGTGCCAGCGGTCTTAACGCGGGAGATACGCAGTATTTT
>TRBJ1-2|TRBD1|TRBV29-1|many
CSVAQGENYGYTF
TGCAGCGTTGCACAGGGGGAAAACTATGGCTACACCTTC
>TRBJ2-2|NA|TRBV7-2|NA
CASSLVVLRTGELFF
TGTGCCAGCAGCTTAGTGGTACTTCGGACCGGGGAGCTGTTTTTT
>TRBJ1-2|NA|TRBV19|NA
CASSISQGGNYGYTF
TGTGCCAGTAGTATAAGCCAGGGAGGAAACTATGGCTACACCTTC
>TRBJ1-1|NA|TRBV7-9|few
CASSRPVAAEAFF
TGTGCCAGCAGCAGACCCGTGGCGGCTGAAGCTTTCTTT
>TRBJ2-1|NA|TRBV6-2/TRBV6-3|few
CASGAHEQFF
TGTGCCAGCGGCGCCCATGAGCAGTTCTTC
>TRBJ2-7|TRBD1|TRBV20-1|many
CSARGQTYEQYF
TGCAGTGCCAGGGGACAGACCTACGAGCAGTACTTC